This TCR beta chain originates from a study of CD8 T cells in ankylosing spondylitis. Whole-study findings and limits: Ankylosing spondylitis blood appeared to be characterized by a TCR beta motif of about eight highly homologous variants. As reported, disease-linked clones showed significant enrichment in matched ankylosing spondylitis synovial fluid. Several of the motif variants were reported before in synovial fluid and blood from reactive arthritis.

Only one count was recorded for this clonotype. Its antigen remains unidentified. Scientists made TCR beta libraries using quantitative 5'-RACE with molecular barcodes. TCRdb called the 5' RACE reads again in MiXCR, with one record for every CDR3 protein. The sample has around 31,000 distinct CDR3 sequences, about 30% seen once. This CDR3 comprises 13 residues. The V and J ends lost 4 bases and 3 bases respectively, with 10 bases between them. Germline assignment: CDR1 SGHNT and CDR2 YYREEE (reference sequence). The sequencing input was synovial fluid, either unsorted or a sorted T cell fraction (not recorded which). The chain combines TRBV5-4 with TRBJ1-1, with a possible D match to TRBD1 (5 bases). The clonotype comes from a male donor with ankylosing spondylitis. The CDR3 here is CASSPPGDTEAFF. DNA of the CDR3: TGTGCCAGCAGCCCACCGGGGGACACTGAAGCTTTCTTT.